There are a few counts of the clone carrying this TCR beta chain. Antigen unknown. The sample comes from a study of T cell repertoires in cytomegalovirus infection. Study details: Researchers turned to recently identified HLA-C-restricted CMV epitopes as well as well-studied HLA-B-restricted ones.

Study conclusions and caveats: HLA-C-restricted CMV clonotypes gave the most frequent clonotype in two of eight donors.

MiXCR was run by TCRdb on the reads, yielding one entry per CDR3 protein. There are about 700,000 distinct CDR3 sequences in the sample; around a third occur only once, and 15% to 20% lies in the top ten. This CDR3 spans 18 amino acids. Germline assignment: CDR1 LGHNA and CDR2 YSLEER. Trimming cost V 0 bases and J 1 base; bases outside gene matches: 10. The specimen was cultured PBMCs, collected from culture after CMV antigen stimulation. The gene calls are TRBV4-3 and TRBJ2-7, with TRBD2 matching 9 bases. The sequence derives from a human donor in good health (CMV status not recorded). Some clones in this sample may be carry-over from other donors' samples. The chain's CDR3 is CASSQEIIAGVGSYEQYF. CDR3 in DNA: TGCGCCAGCAGCCAAGAGATAATAGCGGGAGTTGGTTCCTACGAGCAGTACTTC.